A single sample is the source of the 22 T cell receptor beta chains below, sequenced in a study of T cells in tumors after PD-1 blockade. Generated by immunoSEQ multiplex PCR, the TCRdb table keeps only in-frame clones and is missing some. Counted here are about 59,000 clones, around four fifths occurring once; the ten biggest clones make up 13%. The source was PBMCs, collected before anti-PD-1 treatment. The receptors shown here come from a human donor with basal cell carcinoma.

V usage is TRBV2 and J usage is TRBJ2-2, with 8 bases fitting TRBD2. The CDR3 runs to 15 residues. With 10 bases clipped from V and 5 bases from J, the junction kept 12 bases outside the gene matches. CDR1 and CDR2 (germline): SNHLY, FYNNEI. CDR3 loop: CATSVGAGVTGELFF. The CDR3 bases are TGTGCCACCTCCGTCGGAGCGGGGGTAACCGGGGAGCTGTTTTTT.

This chain links TRBV6-4 with TRBJ2-2; the match to TRBD2 covers 7 bases. There are 15 residues in the CDR3. V shed 4 bases and J 4 bases; nucleotides not matched to a gene: 6. Germline V lookup: CDR1 MRHNA, CDR2 SNTAGT. CDR3 nucleotides: TGTGCCAGCAGTGCACTAGCGTCGAGCACCGGGGAGCTGTTTTTT. It is translated as CASSALASSTGELFF.

The chain combines TRBV15 with TRBJ2-1, with a weak D call TRBD2 (7 bases). The CDR3 loop spans 14 amino acids. The germline V and J ends were trimmed by 6 bases and 0 bases, with 9 bases remaining between them. Per the germline V gene, CDR1 is LNHNV and CDR2 is YYDKDF (reference sequence). The chain's CDR3 is CATRRGGSYNEQFF. For the CDR3, the DNA is TGTGCCACCAGAAGGGGGGGCTCCTACAATGAGCAGTTCTTC.

The count of this clone is one. The chain carries TRBV29-1 and TRBJ1-2, with D possibly being TRBD1 (5 bases). This CDR3 is built from 14 residues. Looked up from germline, CDR1 is SQVTM and CDR2 is ANQGSEA. Trimming left V 6 bases short and J 6 bases short, with 20 bases between. For the CDR3, the DNA is TGCAGCGTCGGTATGCGGGCCTCGGGGGATGGCTACACCTTC. Protein sequence: CSVGMRASGDGYTF.

The chain links TRBV4-1 to TRBJ2-1; D might be TRBD2 (5 bases). Trimming took off 0 bases at V and 0 bases at J, with 9 bases between the two ends. This CDR3 spans 16 amino acids. Looked up from germline, CDR1 is MGHRA and CDR2 is YSYEKL. The CDR3 coding sequence is TGCGCCAGCAGCCAAGATCGGGGAAGCTCCTACAATGAGCAGTTCTTC. Translated, it gives CASSQDRGSSYNEQFF.

The rearrangement links TRBV6-6 to TRBJ1-1; the D is unclear. The CDR3 runs 13 residues. V was clipped by 6 bases and J by 0 bases, with 8 bases between them. The V gene's germline CDR1 is MNHNY and CDR2 SVGAGI (reference sequence). Here the CDR3 reads CASRATLNTEAFF. The CDR3, as DNA: TGTGCCAGCAGGGCCACCCTGAACACTGAAGCTTTCTTT.

The rearrangement links TRBV7-2 to TRBJ2-1, with 9 bases that match TRBD2. Trimming at V came to 1 base and at J to 2 bases, leaving 0 bases not matched to a gene. The CDR3 is 15 amino acids. Germline CDR1 reads SGHTA; CDR2 reads FQGNSA. The CDR3 DNA follows: TGTGCCAGCAGCTTAGGCGGGGGGGCCTACAATGAGCAGTTCTTC. It codes for CASSLGGGAYNEQFF.

This chain links TRBV9 with TRBJ1-2, with unresolved D. Germline-derived CDR1 and CDR2 are SGDLS and YYNGEE. Between the trimmed V and J ends, which lost 1 base and 5 bases, there was a span of 9 bases. The CDR3 length is 13 residues. In nucleotides, the CDR3 is TGTGCCAGCAGCGTAAACCTGAGGTATGGCTACACCTTC. Residues: CASSVNLRYGYTF. Full variable domain (missing parts from reference TRBV9 and TRBJ1-2): DSGVTQTPKHLITATGQRVTLRCSPRSGDLSVYWYQQSLDQGLQFLIQYYNGEERAKGNILERFSAQQFPDLHSELNLSSLELGDSALYFCASSVNLRYGYTFGSGTRLTVV.

The V gene is TRBV7-8, the J gene TRBJ1-2, with 9 bases lining up with TRBD1. The V segment lost 1 base and the J segment 0 bases; nucleotides outside the gene matches: 9. This CDR3 has 18 residues. Germline assignment: CDR1 SGHVS and CDR2 FQNEAQ. CDR3 DNA: TGTGCCAGCAGCTTAGAGGGGACAGGGATATCAGCTAACTATGGCTACACCTTC. Its translation: CASSLEGTGISANYGYTF.

The chain uses TRBV18 and TRBJ2-4; TRBD2 matches at 8 bases. Per the germline V gene, CDR1 is KGHSH and CDR2 is LQKENI. V gave up 0 bases and J gave up 0 bases; unmatched junction bases: 7. This CDR3 spans 18 amino acids. The CDR3 protein is CASSPPAGATLAKNIQYF. The CDR3 nucleotides read TGTGCCAGCTCACCACCAGCGGGGGCGACTTTAGCCAAAAACATTCAGTACTTC.

The chain links TRBV29-1 to TRBJ1-6; D is unclear. Trimming removed 7 bases at V and 12 bases at J, with 22 bases between. In germline, CDR1 is SQVTM, CDR2 ANQGSEA. This CDR3 contains 14 residues. Here the CDR3 DNA reads TGCAGCGCCGTATACGGGGAACGTTTCGGACCCCTCCACTTT. Its translation: CSAVYGERFGPLHF.

The CDR3 DNA reads as TGTGCTAGTGGTTTGAGCAGTTCCTCTGGGGCCAACGTCCTGACTTTC. Translation gives CASGLSSSSGANVLTF. The chain combines TRBV12-5 with TRBJ2-6; D ambiguous. The germline V and J ends were trimmed by 2 bases and 0 bases, with 8 bases remaining between them. The CDR3 consists of 16 residues. CDR1 is LGHNT, CDR2 FRNRAP, per germline. Filled out from reference TRBV12-5 and TRBJ2-6, the complete variable domain reads DARVTQTPRHKVTEMGQEVTMRCQPILGHNTVFWYRQTMMQGLELLAYFRNRAPLDDSGMPKDRFSAEMPDATLATLKIQPSEPRDSAVYFCASGLSSSSGANVLTFGAGSRLTVL.

V and J are TRBV2 and TRBJ2-7; possibly TRBD1 for D (5 bases). The CDR3 is made up of 12 amino acids. CDR1 SNHLY and CDR2 FYNNEI come from the germline V gene. The V and J ends lost 7 bases and 2 bases respectively, with 9 bases between them. In nucleotides, the CDR3 is TGTGCCAGCACGGAGACAGCCTACGAGCAGTACTTC. It specifies CASTETAYEQYF.

The chain links TRBV4-2 to TRBJ2-2; 10 bases fit TRBD2. The CDR3 has 18 amino acids. CDR1 is LGHNA and CDR2 is YNFKEQ in the germline V gene. With V trimmed by 0 bases and J by 3 bases, 7 bases remained unmatched. The CDR3 spells CASSQDPAGGHDTGELFF. In DNA form, the CDR3 reads TGTGCCAGCAGCCAAGATCCAGCGGGGGGGCATGACACCGGGGAGCTGTTTTTT.

The rearrangement joins TRBV27 to TRBJ1-5; D perhaps matches TRBD1 (5 bases). Germline V gene lookup returns CDR1 MNHEY and CDR2 SMNVEV (reference sequence). The CDR3 runs to 16 residues. V was cut by 5 bases and J by 4 bases, with 18 bases left in between. CDR3 protein: CASSPYRDSGNQPQHF. CDR3 nucleotides: TGTGCCAGCAGTCCCTACCGGGACTCCGGGAATCAGCCCCAGCATTTT.

CDR3 DNA: TGCGCCAGCAGCTTGGCCGCCAGGCCCTACGAGCAGTACTTC. Its translation is CASSLAARPYEQYF. The J gene is TRBJ2-7, the V gene TRBV5-1, with unresolved D. The V gene's germline CDR1 is SGHRS and CDR2 YFSETQ. The V gene lost 0 bases and the J gene lost 2 bases, with 9 bases spanning the gap. CDR3 length: 14 amino acids. The full variable domain, completed using reference TRBV5-1 and TRBJ2-7, is KAGVTQTPRYLIKTRGQQVTLSCSPISGHRSVSWYQQTPGQGLQFLFEYFSETQRNKGNFPGRFSGRQFSNSRSEMNVSTLELGDSALYLCASSLAARPYEQYFGPGTRLTVT.

The rearrangement joins TRBV5-6 to TRBJ1-4, with 10 nucleotides matching TRBD1. The CDR3 runs to 15 residues. J gave up 5 bases and V 4 bases, and 5 bases lay outside the gene matches. Looked up from germline, CDR1 is SGHDT and CDR2 is YYEEEE. CDR3 region: CASSVPGQGNEKLFF. Here the CDR3 DNA reads TGTGCCAGCAGCGTTCCGGGACAGGGGAATGAAAAACTGTTTTTT.

The rearrangement joins TRBV11-3 to TRBJ2-4; tentatively, D is TRBD1 or TRBD2 (6 bases each). The length of the CDR3 is 14 residues. Trimming shortened V by 6 bases and J by 0 bases, and 9 bases separated the two germline ends. Germline lookup yields CDR1 SGHNT and CDR2 YENEEA. The CDR3 region has the DNA TGTGCCAGCAGGTCGGGGGCAGCCAAAAACATTCAGTACTTC. Translating gives CASRSGAAKNIQYF.

The chain has TRBV5-6 and TRBJ2-1; a weak D match, TRBD1 (5 bases). The CDR3 contains 13 residues. With 4 bases removed from V and 2 bases from J, the gap between germline ends came to 7 bases. Looked up from germline, CDR1 is SGHDT and CDR2 is YYEEEE. As DNA, the CDR3 is TGTGCCAGCAGCCAGGGCGCCTACAATGAGCAGTTCTTC. It is translated as CASSQGAYNEQFF.

V is TRBV9 and J is TRBJ2-5, with D unresolved. Germline CDR1 is SGDLS and CDR2 is YYNGEE. V gave up 3 bases and J gave up 6 bases, with 15 bases separating them. The CDR3 totals 14 residues. The CDR3: CASSASPRFQTQYF. In nucleotides, the CDR3 is TGTGCCAGCAGCGCCAGCCCCCGTTTTCAGACCCAGTACTTC.

The chain couples TRBV12-3 or TRBV12-4 to TRBJ1-5; D gene uncertain. V was cut by 6 bases and J by 9 bases, with 12 bases left in between. The CDR3 has 12 residues. The CDR3 DNA reads as TGTGCCAGCAGCCCCACCGAGGGGCCCCAGCATTTT. Its translation: CASSPTEGPQHF.

This chain connects TRBV29-1 to TRBJ2-6, with D perhaps TRBD1 or TRBD2 (5 bases each). Germline loops: CDR1 SQVTM, CDR2 ANQGSEA. The CDR3 has 15 amino acids. With 6 bases removed from V and 0 bases from J, the gap between germline ends came to 12 bases. The CDR3 loop reads CSVRGRVSGANVLTF. The CDR3 DNA is TGCAGCGTGAGGGGCAGGGTCTCTGGGGCCAACGTCCTGACTTTC.